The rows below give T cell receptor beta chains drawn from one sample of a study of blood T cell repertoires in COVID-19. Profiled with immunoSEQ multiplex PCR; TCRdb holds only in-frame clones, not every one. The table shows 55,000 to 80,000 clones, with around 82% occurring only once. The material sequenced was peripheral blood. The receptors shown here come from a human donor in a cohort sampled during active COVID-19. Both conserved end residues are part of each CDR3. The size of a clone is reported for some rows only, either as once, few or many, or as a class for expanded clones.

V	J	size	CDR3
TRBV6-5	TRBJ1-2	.	CASSFGQGDHYGYTF
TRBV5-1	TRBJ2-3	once	CASSGFTDTQYF
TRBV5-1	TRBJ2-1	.	CASSWMSSGEYNEQFF
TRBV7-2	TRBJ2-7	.	CASSLLAGGSYEQYF
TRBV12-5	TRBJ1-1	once	CASGSYRGRTEAFF
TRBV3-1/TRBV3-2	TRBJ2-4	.	CASSQRTSGGAVQYF
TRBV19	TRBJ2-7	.	CASRDSGRAPYEQYF
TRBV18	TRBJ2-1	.	CASSEGTPPGNEQFF
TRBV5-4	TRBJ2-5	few	CASSRTTGGGETQYF
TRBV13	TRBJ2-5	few	CASSLYGGQETQYF
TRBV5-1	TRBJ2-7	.	CASSLAGQGGEQYF
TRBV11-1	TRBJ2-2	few	CASRLAGVATGELFF
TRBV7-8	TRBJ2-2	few	CASRNSGRYNTGELFF
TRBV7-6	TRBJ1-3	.	CASSPRGSGNTIYF
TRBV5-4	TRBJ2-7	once	CASSSPGGSGYEQYF
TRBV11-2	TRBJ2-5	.	CASRETAGTQYF
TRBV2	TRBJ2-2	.	CASSVEPGELFF
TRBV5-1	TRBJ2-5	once	CASSLVGGDTQETQYF